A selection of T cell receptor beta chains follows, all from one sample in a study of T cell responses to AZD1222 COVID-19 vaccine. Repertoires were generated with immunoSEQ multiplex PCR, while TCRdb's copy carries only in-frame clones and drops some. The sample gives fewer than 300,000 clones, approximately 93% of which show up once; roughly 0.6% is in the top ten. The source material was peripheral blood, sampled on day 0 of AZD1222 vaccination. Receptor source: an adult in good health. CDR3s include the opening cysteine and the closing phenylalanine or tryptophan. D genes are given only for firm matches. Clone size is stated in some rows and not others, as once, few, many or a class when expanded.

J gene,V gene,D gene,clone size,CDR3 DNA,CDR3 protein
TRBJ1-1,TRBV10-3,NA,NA,TGTGCCATCAAAGAGGGGACGGCGATGAACACTGAAGCTTTCTTT,CAIKEGTAMNTEAFF
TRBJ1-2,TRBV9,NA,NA,TGTGCCAGCAGCGGCAGGGGTGGCTACACCTTC,CASSGRGGYTF
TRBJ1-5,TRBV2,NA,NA,TGTGCCAGCAGTGAAAGGGTTGCCGATCAGCCCCAGCATTTT,CASSERVADQPQHF
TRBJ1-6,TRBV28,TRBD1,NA,TGTGCCAGCAGCAAGGACAGGGTAGGGTCACCCCTCCACTTT,CASSKDRVGSPLHF
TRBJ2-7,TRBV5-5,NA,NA,TGTGCCAGCAGTCCTGCTGTAACCTACGAGCAGTACTTC,CASSPAVTYEQYF
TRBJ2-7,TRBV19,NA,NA,TGTGCCAGTAGTACCCAGGGCGCCTACGAGCAGTACTTC,CASSTQGAYEQYF
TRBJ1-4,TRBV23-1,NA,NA,TGCGCCAGCAGTCAATTAGGACTTGATAATGAAAAACTGTTTTTT,CASSQLGLDNEKLFF
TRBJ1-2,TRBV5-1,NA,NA,TGCGCCAGCAGCTTGGAACAGGGCGGCTATGGCTACACCTTC,CASSLEQGGYGYTF
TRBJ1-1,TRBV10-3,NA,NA,TGTGCCATCAGTGAGGGAAGGAGGTACACTGAAGCTTTCTTT,CAISEGRRYTEAFF
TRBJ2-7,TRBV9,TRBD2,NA,TGTGCCAGCAGCGAGGGGACAGGGACTAGCGGGAGTATACCCTACGAGCAGTACTTC,CASSEGTGTSGSIPYEQYF
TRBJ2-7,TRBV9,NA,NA,TGTGCCAGCAGCCGACTTGACTCCCGCGGCGAGCAGTACTTC,CASSRLDSRGEQYF
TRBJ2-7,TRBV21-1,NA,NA,TGTGCCAGCAGCCGTGACGGAGCTTACTACGAGCAGTACTTC,CASSRDGAYYEQYF
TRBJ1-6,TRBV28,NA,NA,TGTGCCAGCAGAGATAATTCACCCCTCCACTTT,CASRDNSPLHF
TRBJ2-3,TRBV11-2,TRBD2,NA,TGTGCCAGCAGCTTAGCATCCCCGACTAGCGGGGCAGATACGCAGTATTTT,CASSLASPTSGADTQYF
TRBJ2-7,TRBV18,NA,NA,TGTGCCAGCTCATCGTCGACAGGCTCCTACGAGCAGTACTTC,CASSSSTGSYEQYF
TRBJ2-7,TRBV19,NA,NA,TGTGCCAGTAGTATTCGTGGTGAGGGCACCCCCTACGAGCAGTACTTC,CASSIRGEGTPYEQYF
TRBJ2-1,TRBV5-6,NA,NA,TGTGCCAGCAGCTTGGAATTAGGTAAAGGACAGAGACGGGGTGAGCAGTTCTTC,CASSLELGKGQRRGEQFF
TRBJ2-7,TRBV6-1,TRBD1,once,TGTGCCAGCAGTGAAGCCTCGCAGGGGGTAGGGAGCGAGCAGTACTTC,CASSEASQGVGSEQYF
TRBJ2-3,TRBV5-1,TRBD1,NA,TGCGCCAGCAGCTCGTTTGGGCAGGGGGCATCAGATACGCAGTATTTT,CASSSFGQGASDTQYF
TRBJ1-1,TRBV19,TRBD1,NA,TGTGCCAGTACCGAGACAGGGCTGGGGGACACTGAAGCTTTCTTT,CASTETGLGDTEAFF
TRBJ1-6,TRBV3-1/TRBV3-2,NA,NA,TGTGCCAGCAGCGAAAGACCGATCCTCGCAACAAATAATTCACCCCTCCACTTT,CASSERPILATNNSPLHF
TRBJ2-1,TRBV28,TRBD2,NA,TGTGCCAGCAGCGGACTAGCGGGGGGTACCCCCGGGACCTACAATGAGCAGTTCTTC,CASSGLAGGTPGTYNEQFF
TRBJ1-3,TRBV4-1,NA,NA,TGCGCCAGCAGCCAAGGGACAGTTGGAAACACCATATATTTT,CASSQGTVGNTIYF
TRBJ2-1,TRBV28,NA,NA,TGTGCCAGCAGTTTAATCTTTGTAAGGGGAGCGTGGAATGAGCAGTTCTTC,CASSLIFVRGAWNEQFF
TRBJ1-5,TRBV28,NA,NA,TGTGCCAGCATCGGTGGCGGGGTAAACAGCAATCAGCCCCAGCATTTT,CASIGGGVNSNQPQHF
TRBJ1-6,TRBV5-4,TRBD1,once,TGTGCCAGCAGCTTAGACAGGGGGAATTCACCCCTCCACTTT,CASSLDRGNSPLHF
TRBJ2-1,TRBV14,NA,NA,TGTGCCAGCAGACGACCGATTCTCGCCTACAATGAGCAGTTCTTC,CASRRPILAYNEQFF